The clone carrying this TCR beta chain was recorded a few times. The antigen is undetermined. Both 60 Vbeta primers and 13 Jbeta primers went into the PCR. Only in-frame clones appear in the TCRdb table, and some are missing; sequencing was by immunoSEQ multiplex PCR. The repertoire holds approximately 130,000 clones, with roughly 70% as singletons. V was trimmed by 0 bases and J by 3 bases, leaving 9 bases between them. Germline V gene sequence: CDR1 MGHRA, CDR2 YSYEKL. CDR3 size: 15 residues. The data originate from a study of cytomegalovirus exposure and HLA in healthy donors. Study overall: Assignment to the Caucasian-associated ancestry cluster applied to around 80% of the approximately 360 genotyped donors. Study conclusions and caveats: There were around 160 TCR beta chains listed as cytomegalovirus-associated. It was reported that the classifier diagnosed cytomegalovirus status with high specificity and sensitivity in both the original and validation cohorts. A missense variant in DCLRE1C was later tied to TCR beta V- and J-gene trimming.

This clonotype was obtained from a man aged 25 to 45 in good health and CMV-seronegative. Sequenced input: PBMCs. The J gene is TRBJ1-5, the V gene TRBV4-1; perhaps TRBD1 as D (5 bases). The CDR3 DNA reads as TGCGCCAGCAGCCAAGAGGGGCAGTACAATCAGCCCCAGCATTTT. Its translation is CASSQEGQYNQPQHF.